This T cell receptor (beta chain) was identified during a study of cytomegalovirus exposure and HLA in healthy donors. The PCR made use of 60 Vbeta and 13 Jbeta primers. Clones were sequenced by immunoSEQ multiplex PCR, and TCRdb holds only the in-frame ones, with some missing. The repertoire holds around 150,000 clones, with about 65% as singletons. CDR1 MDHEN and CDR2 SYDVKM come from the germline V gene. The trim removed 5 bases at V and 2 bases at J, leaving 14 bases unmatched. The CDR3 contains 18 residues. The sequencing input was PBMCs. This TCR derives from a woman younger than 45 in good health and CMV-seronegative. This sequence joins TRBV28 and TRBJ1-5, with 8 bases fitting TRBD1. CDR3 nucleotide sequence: TGTGCCAGCAGTCTCCTCGGACAGGGCGCGCGGGGCAATCAGCCCCAGCATTTT. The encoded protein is CASSLLGQGARGNQPQHF.